This TCR beta chain is from a study of T-cell reconstitution after alpha-beta-depleted transplantation in children. Library preparation (for TCRbeta) was performed with unique molecular identifiers. Via MiXCR, TCRdb re-called the PCR reads, giving one row per CDR3 protein. Of around 800,000 distinct CDR3 sequences in the sample, roughly 15% were seen once. Germline V gene data show CDR1 as LNHDA and CDR2 as SQIVND (reference sequence). The V end was cut by 7 bases, the J end by 0 bases, with 21 bases between. The CDR3 runs 17 residues. The rearrangement uses TRBV19 and TRBJ1-1; the D is unclear. This material consisted of PBMCs, mostly from graft donor cells, taken 360 days after TCRalphabeta/CD19-depleted stem cell transplant. The receptor comes from a male patient younger than 18 who had a stem cell transplant for acute lymphoblastic leukemia, so the T cells may come from the graft donor. CDR3 in amino acids: CASTQNGVRRVNTEAFF. The CDR3 DNA is TGTGCCAGTACCCAAAACGGGGTACGTAGAGTGAACACTGAAGCTTTCTTT.